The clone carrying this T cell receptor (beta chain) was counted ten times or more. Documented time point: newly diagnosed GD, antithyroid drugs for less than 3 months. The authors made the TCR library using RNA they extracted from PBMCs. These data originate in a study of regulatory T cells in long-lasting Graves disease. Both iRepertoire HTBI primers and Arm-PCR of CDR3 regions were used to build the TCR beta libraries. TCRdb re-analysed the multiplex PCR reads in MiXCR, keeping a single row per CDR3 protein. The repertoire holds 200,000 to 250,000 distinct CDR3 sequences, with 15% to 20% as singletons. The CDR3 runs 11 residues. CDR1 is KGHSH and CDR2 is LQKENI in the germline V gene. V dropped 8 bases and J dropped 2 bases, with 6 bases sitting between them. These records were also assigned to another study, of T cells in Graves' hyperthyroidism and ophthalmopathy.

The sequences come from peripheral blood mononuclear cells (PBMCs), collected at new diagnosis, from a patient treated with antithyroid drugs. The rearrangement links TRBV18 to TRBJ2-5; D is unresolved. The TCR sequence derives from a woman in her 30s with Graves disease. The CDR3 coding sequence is TGTGCCAGCAAGCAACAAGAGACCCAGTACTTC. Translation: CASKQQETQYF. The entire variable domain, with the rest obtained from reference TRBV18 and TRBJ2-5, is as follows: NAGVMQNPRHLVRRRGQEARLRCSPMKGHSHVYWYRQLPEEGLKFMVYLQKENIIDESGMPKERFSAEFPKEGPSILRIQQVVRGDSAAYFCASKQQETQYFGPGTRLLVL.